This T cell receptor (beta chain) appears in the sequencing data of a study of cytomegalovirus exposure and HLA in healthy donors. Study-wide background: About 80 million unique TCRs, all from HLA-typed donors, were included in an early release of the data. Findings and caveats of the study: Reports showed the classifier diagnosing cytomegalovirus status with high specificity and sensitivity.

In the case of this clone: Its antigen is not known.

V lost 1 base, J lost 1 base, and 11 bases lay in between. This CDR3 is 16 amino acids long. Germline values: CDR1 SGHTA, CDR2 FQGNSA. A multiplex PCR was run with 60 Vbeta primers and 13 Jbeta primers. Original analysis: It was a later analysis that counted approximately 81 million unique TCR beta chains, of which some 10 million were shared. The table came from immunoSEQ multiplex PCR; TCRdb's copy has only in-frame clones and leaves some out. For V, J and clone size, that table is used; D and trimming come from the DNA. Of some 90,000 clones in the sample, roughly 74% were seen once. Healthy individuals who donated bone marrow served as the donors.

Source material: PBMCs. This chain links TRBV7-2 with TRBJ1-5; D is unclear. The receptor's source is a woman in her 70s in good health and CMV-seropositive. The CDR3 sequence: CASSLGSAGSNQPQHF. CDR3 nucleotide sequence: TGTGCCAGCAGCTTAGGGTCAGCGGGGAGCAATCAGCCCCAGCATTTT.